Here is one T cell receptor beta chain with its context. Its antigen is as yet unknown. Specified treatment: around 19 received Ad26.COV2.S at low or high dose, single or two shots; roughly 5 received placebo; per-sample allocation not given. Sampling was done on day 63 after the first vaccine or placebo injection. This entry comes from a study of Ad26.COV2.S vaccination and SARS-CoV-2 variants. The CDR3 is made up of 14 amino acids. The germline gives CDR1 SNHLY, CDR2 FYNNEI. V lost 7 bases and J 6 bases, leaving 16 bases between the germline ends. Overall study results and limits: People given the vaccine had a wider spike-specific TCR breadth than placebo recipients did.

Clones were sequenced by immunoSEQ multiplex PCR, and TCRdb holds only the in-frame ones, with some missing. This table holds about 680,000 clones, roughly 90% found once. The chain links TRBV2 to TRBJ1-5; possibly TRBD1 for D (5 bases). This receptor was identified in a person aged 18 to 65 who received the Ad26.COV2.S COVID-19 vaccine or a placebo. The sequencing used peripheral blood, collected in a trial of Ad26.COV2.S vaccine versus placebo. The DNA for the CDR3 is TGTGCCAGCACCTCCGGGACGGTTGGTCAGCCCCAGCATTTT. Translating it yields CASTSGTVGQPQHF.